The clone carrying this T cell receptor beta chain was found many times. The source of the sample is a study of tumor and adjacent non-tumor tissue in lung cancer. The library came from three nested PCR rounds adapted from ARM-PCR protocols. TCRdb re-derived calls from the multiplex PCR reads in MiXCR, one entry per CDR3 protein. This sample yields about 140,000 distinct CDR3 sequences, of which approximately 70% are seen a single time; 15% to 20% belongs to the top ten. The germline CDR1 and CDR2 sequences are SGHDT and YYEEEE. The germline V and J ends were trimmed by 4 bases and 2 bases, with 13 bases remaining between them. The CDR3 sequence is 14 residues long. This sample's RNA came from whole unsorted tissue. Between August and November 2014, newly diagnosed, chemotherapy-naive lung cancer patients underwent thoracic surgery in China.

Sequencing input: lung tumor tissue. The clonotype was recovered from a man aged 60 to 69 with small cell lung cancer. The chain recombines TRBV5-6 with TRBJ2-7; D gene uncertain. CDR3 bases: TGTGCCAGCAGCCCAAGGGTTGGTGCCTACGAGCAGTACTTC. Translated: CASSPRVGAYEQYF.